This T cell receptor beta chain was recorded in a study of OX40 agonist ivuxolimab in advanced cancers. At the level of the study: The study gave patients intravenous ivuxolimab at 0.01 to 10 mg/kg every 2 weeks.

Generated by immunoSEQ multiplex PCR, the TCRdb table keeps only in-frame clones and is missing some. The table shows approximately 74,000 clones, with 90% occurring only once. With V trimmed by 4 bases and J by 0 bases, 0 bases remained unmatched. Germline CDR1 reads KGHSH; CDR2 reads LQKENI. The CDR3 runs to 14 residues. The gene calls are TRBV18 and TRBJ1-5, with TRBD1 identical over 7 bases. The sequences come from CD4+ or CD8+ T cells sorted from blood, collected in a trial of the OX40 agonist ivuxolimab. The TCR originated in an adult with an advanced solid tumor such as melanoma, head and neck, liver or kidney cancer. CDR3 loop: CASSQGASNQPQHF. The CDR3 nucleotides are TGTGCCAGCTCACAGGGGGCTAGCAATCAGCCCCAGCATTTT.